Sequencing of this T cell receptor (beta chain) was carried out in a study of OX40 agonist ivuxolimab in advanced cancers. General study findings and limits: The authors also found low normalized T-cell clonal expansion in some nonresponders. With doses of 0.1-3.0 mg/kg, partial responders showed among the lowest clonal expansion.

With regard to this clone: Antigen: not known. This CDR3 is also generated by other DNA sequences in the sample.

Some clones are missing from TCRdb's copy, which holds only in-frame ones; the method was immunoSEQ multiplex PCR. The sample lists more than 80,000 clones, 85% to 95% occurring once. The sequencing used CD4+ or CD8+ T cells sorted from blood, collected in a trial of the OX40 agonist ivuxolimab. The TCR comes from an adult with an advanced solid tumor such as melanoma, head and neck, liver or kidney cancer.

CDR3 nucleotide sequence: TGTGCCAGCAGTTACTCGGGGAGCTCCTATAATTCACCCCTCCACTTT. Residues: CASSYSGSSYNSPLHF. The J gene is TRBJ1-6, the V gene TRBV6-5, with D unclear. V dropped 0 bases and J dropped 0 bases, with 6 bases sitting between them. This CDR3 is 16 amino acids long. Germline CDR1 MNHEY, CDR2 SVGAGI.